The following is a T cell receptor beta chain sequence with its context. Only in-frame clones appear in the TCRdb table, and some are missing; sequencing was by immunoSEQ multiplex PCR. The sample comprises 100,000 to 150,000 clones, 70% to 90% of which are singletons, and 3.8% rests with the top ten. The data are from a study of blood T cell repertoires in COVID-19. The V and J ends lost 2 bases and 9 bases, in that order; junction bases with no gene match: 4. Germline CDR1 SEHNR, CDR2 FQNEAQ (reference sequence). The CDR3 consists of 13 residues. This clonotype originated in a woman in her 50s with acute or convalescent COVID-19. This sequence joins TRBV7-9 and TRBJ2-1, with 7 positions matching TRBD1. What was sequenced was peripheral blood. The CDR3 region has the DNA TGTGCCAGCAGCTTAACAGGGGCAATTGAGCAGTTCTTC. Amino acid sequence: CASSLTGAIEQFF.